These 31 T cell receptor beta chains were all obtained from the same sample, sequenced in a study of ipilimumab plus nivolumab after autologous stem cell transplantation. Produced via immunoSEQ multiplex PCR; TCRdb's table is partial and in-frame only. The sample records some 25,000 clones, about 86% being singletons. The sequences come from PBMCs, collected in a trial of ipilimumab plus nivolumab as post-transplant consolidation. The source of these receptors is a male donor with diffuse large B-cell lymphoma.

The chain couples TRBV5-1 to TRBJ2-7; 10 bases align to TRBD2. The CDR3 sequence is 15 residues long. The germline V gene has CDR1 SGHRS and CDR2 YFSETQ. V lost 5 bases and J lost 2; bases outside the gene matches: 7. This CDR3 is CASRAWTSGAYEQYF. The CDR3 DNA reads as TGCGCCAGCAGAGCATGGACTAGCGGAGCCTACGAGCAGTACTTC.

The chain uses TRBV4-1 and TRBJ1-5; the D is unclear. Trimming cost V 1 base and J 4 bases, with 17 bases left between them. The CDR3 length is 17 residues. Germline V gene data show CDR1 as MGHRA and CDR2 as YSYEKL. The CDR3 DNA sequence: TGCGCCAGCAGCCAAGTTTTAAGGGCGGAAGGTAATCAGCCCCAGCATTTT. Encoded protein: CASSQVLRAEGNQPQHF.

The chain is built from TRBV28 and TRBJ1-1; 11 bases are shared with TRBD1. Per germline, CDR1 MDHEN and CDR2 SYDVKM. Trimming took 5 bases from V and 4 from J; bases not matched to a gene: 12. The CDR3 totals 17 residues. The CDR3 loop reads CASSPRLGTGGVTEAFF. CDR3 in DNA: TGTGCCAGCAGTCCGAGACTCGGGACAGGGGGGGTCACTGAAGCTTTCTTT.

The V call is TRBV5-4, the J call TRBJ2-1, with TRBD1 matching over 7 bases. The germline V gene has CDR1 SGHNT and CDR2 YYREEE (reference sequence). CDR3 length equals 15 residues. V dropped 4 bases and J dropped 2; count of bases not matched to a gene: 6. The CDR3: CASSEGQLPYNEQFF. Here the CDR3 DNA reads TGTGCCAGCAGCGAGGGACAGTTGCCCTACAATGAGCAGTTCTTC.

The chain couples TRBV15 to TRBJ1-4; D is unclear. Trimming removed 1 base at V and 3 bases at J, with 9 bases between. The CDR3 loop spans 15 amino acids. CDR1 and CDR2 (germline): LNHNV, YYDKDF (reference sequence). This CDR3 is CATSRANSPNEKLFF. The CDR3 region has the DNA TGTGCCACCAGCAGAGCTAACAGCCCTAATGAAAAACTGTTTTTT.

The V call is TRBV2, the J call TRBJ1-3; no clear D gene. The CDR3 consists of 15 residues. With 2 bases removed from V and 1 base from J, the gap between germline ends came to 9 bases. Germline loops: CDR1 SNHLY, CDR2 FYNNEI. CDR3 in DNA: TGTGCCAGCAGTGAATTAGCCCGTTCTGGAAACACCATATATTTT. This encodes CASSELARSGNTIYF.

The CDR3, as DNA: TGCAGCGTCGCAAGGGAATCGGCAGGGCTTATGAACACTGAAGCTTTCTTT. Translated: CSVARESAGLMNTEAFF. V gene TRBV29-1 combines with J gene TRBJ1-1; possible D gene TRBD1, 5 bases. Germline V gene sequence: CDR1 SQVTM, CDR2 ANQGSEA. Trimming removed 6 bases at V and 0 bases at J, with 23 bases between. The CDR3 sequence is 17 residues long.

The chain joins TRBV18 to TRBJ1-3; D is undetermined. V was clipped by 2 bases and J by 2 bases, with 13 bases between them. Germline V gene data show CDR1 as KGHSH and CDR2 as LQKENI. The CDR3 length is 16 residues. DNA of the CDR3: TGTGCCAGCTCACCAACCGGGAGGGAGGCTGGAAACACCATATATTTT. This sequence encodes CASSPTGREAGNTIYF.

V gene TRBV27 combines with J gene TRBJ2-7, with TRBD1 matching 9 bases. V was pared by 1 base and J by 0 bases, with 4 bases of the junction left unmatched. The CDR3 loop spans 16 amino acids. Germline V gene sequence: CDR1 MNHEY, CDR2 SMNVEV (reference sequence). The CDR3 protein is CASSLFGTGSSYEQYF. The CDR3 nucleotides are TGTGCCAGCAGTTTATTCGGGACAGGGAGCTCCTACGAGCAGTACTTC.

The chain combines TRBV28 with TRBJ2-3; 14 nucleotides match TRBD2. Losses at the gene ends were 3 bases for V and 5 bases for J; bases not matched to a gene: 4. Germline lookup yields CDR1 MDHEN and CDR2 SYDVKM. This CDR3 has 16 amino acids. The DNA for the CDR3 is TGTGCCAGCAGTTTCGGCGGACTAGCGGGGGGAGATACGCAGTATTTT. Translated, it gives CASSFGGLAGGDTQYF. The whole variable domain, remainder taken from reference TRBV28 and TRBJ2-3, is DVKVTQSSRYLVKRTGEKVFLECVQDMDHENMFWYRQDPGLGLRLIYFSYDVKMKEKGDIPEGYSVSREKKERFSLILESASTNQTSMYLCASSFGGLAGGDTQYFGPGTRLTVL.

The rearrangement links TRBV4-1 to TRBJ1-1; possibly TRBD1 for D (5 bases). The V gene lost 1 base and the J gene lost 1 base, with 19 bases spanning the gap. Germline V gene data show CDR1 as MGHRA and CDR2 as YSYEKL. The CDR3 runs to 18 residues. Written as DNA, the CDR3 is TGCGCCAGCAGCCAAGCGAACCTAGTGGGGGGGACGAACACTGAAGCTTTCTTT. Protein: CASSQANLVGGTNTEAFF.

The V call is TRBV15, the J call TRBJ1-2, with 8 bases fitting TRBD1. Germline lookup yields CDR1 LNHNV and CDR2 YYDKDF (reference sequence). The junction had 2 bases not matched to a gene; V was cut back by 4 bases and J by 4 bases. The CDR3 covers 13 residues. CDR3 in DNA: TGTGCCACCAGCATACAGGGGGTCTATGGCTACACCTTC. The encoded protein is CATSIQGVYGYTF.

The chain joins TRBV6-1 to TRBJ2-1, with 10 bases matching TRBD2. The CDR3 is made up of 17 amino acids. Losses at the gene ends were 3 bases for V and 2 bases for J; bases not matched to a gene: 7. Per the germline V gene, CDR1 is MNHNS and CDR2 is SASEGT. The CDR3 DNA reads TGTGCCAGCAGTGAGGGCCGACTAGCGGGCCCCTACAATGAGCAGTTCTTC. The encoded protein is CASSEGRLAGPYNEQFF.

The chain joins TRBV5-4 to TRBJ2-2, with 7 bases identical to TRBD1. The CDR3 has 16 amino acids. The germline CDR1 and CDR2 sequences are SGHNT and YYREEE (reference sequence). J lost 3 bases, V lost 2 bases, and 7 bases had no gene match. The CDR3 reads CASSFKGAGYTGELFF. Here the CDR3 DNA reads TGTGCCAGCAGCTTTAAGGGGGCTGGGTACACCGGGGAGCTGTTTTTT.

The rearrangement links TRBV7-2 to TRBJ2-3, with D perhaps matching TRBD1 or TRBD2 (5 bases each). V was cut by 5 bases and J by 6 bases, with 18 bases left in between. Germline V gene data show CDR1 as SGHTA and CDR2 as FQGNSA. The CDR3 loop spans 15 amino acids. This chain's CDR3 is CASSQPAGQGDTQYF. The CDR3 DNA reads TGTGCCAGCAGCCAACCCGCGGGTCAGGGCGATACGCAGTATTTT.

This clone appeared a single time. The V and J genes are TRBV29-1 and TRBJ1-4, with a tentative D call TRBD1 (6 bases). From germline, CDR1 is SQVTM and CDR2 ANQGSEA. CDR3 size: 14 residues. V lost 4 bases, J lost 7 bases, and 16 bases lay in between. Written as DNA, the CDR3 is TGCAGCGTTGGCGCCTCGGGGGCGGGTGAAAAACTGTTTTTT. Its protein product is CSVGASGAGEKLFF.

This clone was picked up a small number of times. This chain links TRBV4-2 with TRBJ2-7, with TRBD1 matching over 10 bases. Losses at the gene ends were 2 bases for V and 3 bases for J; bases not matched to a gene: 4. Germline CDR1 is LGHNA and CDR2 is YNFKEQ. This CDR3 comprises 15 residues. CDR3: CASSQPDRGIYEQYF. CDR3 DNA: TGTGCCAGCAGCCAACCGGACAGGGGGATCTACGAGCAGTACTTC.

This clone was counted a single time. The CDR3 DNA sequence: TGTGCCAGCAGCAGGGGGCGAGGAGGGAATCAGCCCCAGCATTTT. Its protein is CASSRGRGGNQPQHF. This chain connects TRBV11-1 to TRBJ1-5; 7 bases are shared with TRBD1. The germline V gene encodes CDR1 SGHAT and CDR2 FQDESV (reference sequence). This CDR3 region has 15 residues. Trimming removed 5 bases from V and 4 bases from J; junction bases left unmatched: 8.

This chain joins TRBV4-1 and TRBJ1-3; D remains ambiguous. The germline V gene has CDR1 MGHRA and CDR2 YSYEKL. The CDR3 runs to 16 residues. V was shortened by 0 bases and J by 2 bases, with 11 bases between the two germline ends. CDR3 sequence: CASSQERPRTGNTIYF. CDR3 nucleotides: TGCGCCAGCAGCCAAGAACGGCCGAGGACTGGAAACACCATATATTTT.

This rearrangement joins TRBV7-2 to TRBJ1-4; D ambiguous. The CDR3 consists of 13 residues. Germline-derived CDR1 and CDR2 are SGHTA and FQGNSA. Trimming took off 1 base at V and 8 bases at J, with 8 bases between the two ends. The CDR3 bases are TGTGCCAGCAGCTTAGAGCCTGGGGAAAAACTGTTTTTT. Protein product: CASSLEPGEKLFF.

The chain employs TRBV6-6 and TRBJ2-2; possible D gene TRBD1, 6 bases. This CDR3 has 14 residues. Deletions cut 7 bases from V and 1 base from J, with 10 bases between. Germline CDR1 is MNHNY and CDR2 is SVGAGI (reference sequence). CDR3 bases: TGTGCCAGCATGGGGACACTGAACACCGGGGAGCTGTTTTTT. Amino acids: CASMGTLNTGELFF.

The rearrangement joins TRBV9 to TRBJ2-1, with TRBD2 matching over 9 bases. Per the germline V gene, CDR1 is SGDLS and CDR2 is YYNGEE. Trimming removed 0 bases from V and 4 bases from J; junction bases left unmatched: 2. This CDR3 comprises 15 residues. The CDR3 DNA follows: TGTGCCAGCAGCGTAGGTAGCGGGGGATACAATGAGCAGTTCTTC. Amino acids: CASSVGSGGYNEQFF.

Here the CDR3 reads CASSIDYGGVSQPQHF. In nucleotides, the CDR3 is TGTGCCAGTAGTATAGATTACGGGGGGGTGTCCCAGCCCCAGCATTTT. V usage is TRBV19 and J usage is TRBJ1-5, with TRBD1 as a possible D gene (5 bases). Trimming pared 0 bases from V and 7 bases from J, leaving 16 bases between. Germline V CDR1 and CDR2: LNHDA, SQIVND (reference sequence). The CDR3 contains 16 residues. Full variable domain (missing parts from reference TRBV19 and TRBJ1-5): DGGITQSPKYLFRKEGQNVTLSCEQNLNHDAMYWYRQDPGQGLRLIYYSQIVNDFQKGDIAEGYSVSREKKESFPLTVTSAQKNPTAFYLCASSIDYGGVSQPQHFGDGTRLSIL.

This chain connects TRBV7-2 to TRBJ2-3, with 8 bases that match TRBD2. From germline, CDR1 is SGHTA and CDR2 FQGNSA. The ends lost 5 bases at V and 5 bases at J; junction bases unmatched: 15. The CDR3 length is 17 residues. DNA for the CDR3: TGTGCCAGCAGCGCCTTAAGGGGCGGGGGGCAGGTAGATACGCAGTATTTT. It yields the protein CASSALRGGGQVDTQYF.

The chain uses TRBV9 and TRBJ2-2, with 7 positions matching TRBD1. Germline CDR1 SGDLS, CDR2 YYNGEE. The ends lost 1 base at V and 9 bases at J; junction bases unmatched: 9. The CDR3 length is 15 residues. The CDR3 is CASSVLVTGERELFF. CDR3 nucleotide sequence: TGTGCCAGCAGCGTACTAGTAACAGGGGAGAGGGAGCTGTTTTTT.

The CDR3 DNA reads TGTGCCAGTAGTACCCGACAGTCAACTAATGAAAAACTGTTTTTT. It encodes CASSTRQSTNEKLFF. The chain carries TRBV19 and TRBJ1-4; tentatively, D is TRBD1 (5 bases). The CDR3 length is 15 residues. V was trimmed by 4 bases and J by 0 bases, leaving 9 bases between them. Germline CDR1 is LNHDA and CDR2 is SQIVND (reference sequence).

The rearrangement uses TRBV7-2 and TRBJ2-1, with D perhaps TRBD1 or TRBD2 (6 bases each). Germline V gene lookup returns CDR1 SGHTA and CDR2 FQGNSA. V dropped 6 bases and J dropped 4 bases, with 13 bases sitting between them. This CDR3 is built from 14 residues. This CDR3 reads CASSAGAGYNEQFF. CDR3 DNA: TGTGCCAGCAGTGCAGGGGCGGGATACAATGAGCAGTTCTTC.

The V call is TRBV7-8, the J call TRBJ1-1; 7 bases are a match to TRBD1. CDR3 length equals 15 residues. The V segment lost 5 bases and the J segment 1 base; nucleotides outside the gene matches: 7. CDR1 is SGHVS and CDR2 is FQNEAQ in the germline V gene. The DNA for the CDR3 is TGTGCCAGCAGCGATCCTCGGACAGGGAACACTGAAGCTTTCTTT. It encodes CASSDPRTGNTEAFF.

In nucleotides, the CDR3 is TGCGCCAGCAGCATCGGGACTAGCGGCATCACAGATACGCAGTATTTT. Translation: CASSIGTSGITDTQYF. V and J are TRBV5-1 and TRBJ2-3, with TRBD2 identical over 11 bases. Germline V lookup: CDR1 SGHRS, CDR2 YFSETQ. The CDR3 loop spans 16 amino acids. J gave up 2 bases and V 4 bases, and 6 bases lay outside the gene matches.

The V and J genes are TRBV6-6 and TRBJ1-1; weak D call: TRBD1 (6 bases). The V and J ends lost 5 bases and 0 bases respectively, with 7 bases between them. Germline CDR1 reads MNHNY; CDR2 reads SVGAGI (reference sequence). This CDR3 is 13 amino acids long. CDR3 loop: CASSTGLNTEAFF. The CDR3 nucleotides are TGTGCCAGCAGTACAGGGTTGAACACTGAAGCTTTCTTT.

V is TRBV30 and J is TRBJ1-1; D may be TRBD1 (6 bases). This CDR3 contains 12 residues. Germline V gene data show CDR1 as GTSNPN and CDR2 as SVGIG (reference sequence). Deletions cut 5 bases from V and 8 bases from J, with 15 bases between. The CDR3 sequence: CAWGGQGPEAFF. The CDR3 region has the DNA TGTGCCTGGGGAGGTCAGGGGCCAGAAGCTTTCTTT.